This T cell receptor (beta chain) came from a study of beta chain features in type 1 diabetes. Only a few counts were recorded for this clone. V was cut by 2 bases and J by 0 bases, with 7 bases left in between. The CDR3 runs 15 residues. Germline assignment: CDR1 SGHVS and CDR2 FNYEAQ. The authors reverse transcribed all of the isolated RNA, so sequencing captured expressed TCRB transcripts. Method: immunoSEQ multiplex PCR; TCRdb's copy keeps in-frame clones and lacks some. This table holds just over 450,000 clones, approximately 30% found once. The sequenced sample was naive CD4+ T cells from blood. The V gene is TRBV7-6, the J gene TRBJ2-2, with a possible D match to TRBD1 (5 bases). The sequence was obtained from a man aged 18-30 years in good health. CDR3 residues: CASSLQGSNTGELFF. Written as DNA, the CDR3 is TGTGCCAGCAGCTTACAGGGATCGAACACCGGGGAGCTGTTTTTT. Full variable domain (missing parts from reference TRBV7-6 and TRBJ2-2): GAGVSQSPRYKVTKRGQDVALRCDPISGHVSLYWYRQALGQGPEFLTYFNYEAQQDKSGLPNDRFSAERPEGSISTLTIQRTEQRDSAMYRCASSLQGSNTGELFFGEGSRLTVL.